These 3 T cell receptor beta chains originate from one sample sequenced in a study of CD8+ T cells in alopecia areata. Sequencing used cDNA as its template, made by extracting RNA and reverse transcribing it. Some clones are missing from TCRdb's copy, which holds only in-frame ones; the method was immunoSEQ multiplex PCR. The repertoire holds 130,000 to 150,000 clones, with 82% as singletons. Treatment described: oral pan-JAK inhibitor, 5-10 mg twice daily. The material sequenced was CD8+ T cells sorted from blood, taken at week 4, from a patient treated with tofacitinib. The source of these receptors is a human donor with alopecia areata.

The chain has TRBV6-5 and TRBJ2-7, with D perhaps given as TRBD1 or TRBD2 (5 bases each). Per germline, CDR1 MNHEY and CDR2 SVGAGI. The CDR3 spans 14 residues. Trimming took off 0 bases at V and 7 bases at J, with 13 bases between the two ends. This CDR3 is CASSYSGDLGEQYF. The CDR3 DNA reads as TGTGCCAGCAGTTACTCGGGGGACCTCGGGGAGCAGTACTTC.

The chain links TRBV4-1 to TRBJ2-1, with 7 bases that match TRBD1. The CDR3 loop spans 14 amino acids. The ends lost 1 base at V and 7 bases at J; junction bases unmatched: 4. The germline V gene has CDR1 MGHRA and CDR2 YSYEKL. This CDR3 is CASSQAQGRNEQFF. The CDR3 DNA follows: TGCGCCAGCAGCCAAGCACAGGGGAGAAATGAGCAGTTCTTC.

This clone was observed a few times. The chain uses TRBV5-1 and TRBJ2-2, with D unclear. The CDR3 consists of 15 residues. V lost 2 bases and J 0 bases, leaving 8 bases between the germline ends. Per germline, CDR1 SGHRS and CDR2 YFSETQ. CDR3 in DNA: TGCGCCAGCAGCTTCGTGGCAGCGAACACCGGGGAGCTGTTTTTT. It yields the protein CASSFVAANTGELFF. Together with reference TRBV5-1 and TRBJ2-2, the CDR3 gives the full variable domain: KAGVTQTPRYLIKTRGQQVTLSCSPISGHRSVSWYQQTPGQGLQFLFEYFSETQRNKGNFPGRFSGRQFSNSRSEMNVSTLELGDSALYLCASSFVAANTGELFFGEGSRLTVL.